The 22 T cell receptor beta chains given below trace back to one sample, sequenced in a study of blood T cell repertoires in COVID-19. This table comes from immunoSEQ multiplex PCR, and its TCRdb copy is limited to in-frame clones, with some not included. Altogether hundreds of thousands of clones are present, over 80% being singletons, with the ten largest covering more than 5%. The sample comprised peripheral blood. The receptors originated from a woman between 45 and 60 years old with COVID-19, enrolled during active disease.

This clone showed up many times. In DNA form, the CDR3 reads TGCGCCAGCAGCCAAAAGCGGCAGGCTTCACCCCTCCACTTT. Amino acid sequence: CASSQKRQASPLHF. The chain combines TRBV4-1 with TRBJ1-6; no firm D call. This CDR3 is 14 amino acids long. Trimming cost V 2 bases and J 9 bases, with 11 bases left between them. Germline values: CDR1 MGHRA, CDR2 YSYEKL.

This chain uses TRBV7-2 with TRBJ1-4, with 12 nucleotides matching TRBD1. With 2 bases clipped from V and 7 bases from J, the junction kept 8 bases outside the gene matches. CDR1 is SGHTA, CDR2 FQGNSA, per germline. CDR3 length equals 17 residues. The CDR3 spells CASSLSGQGARGEKLFF. CDR3 DNA: TGTGCCAGCAGCTTATCGGGACAGGGGGCGCGGGGTGAAAAACTGTTTTTT. The whole variable domain, filled in from reference TRBV7-2 and TRBJ1-4, reads GAGVSQSPSNKVTEKGKDVELRCDPISGHTALYWYRQSLGQGLEFLIYFQGNSAPDKSGLPSDRFSAERTGGSVSTLTIQRTQQEDSAVYLCASSLSGQGARGEKLFFGSGTQLSVL.

This chain connects TRBV14 to TRBJ2-1; TRBD2 matches 9 bases. The CDR3 length is 18 residues. CDR1 and CDR2 (germline): SGHDN, FVKESK. V shed 1 base, J shed 3 bases, and the junction held 10 bases outside the gene matches. The chain's CDR3 is CASSQVPHLAGFYNEQFF. The CDR3 DNA is TGTGCCAGCAGCCAAGTCCCCCATCTAGCGGGATTCTACAATGAGCAGTTCTTC.

J is TRBJ2-7 and V is TRBV19; possibly TRBD2 for D (5 bases). The V gene's germline CDR1 is LNHDA and CDR2 SQIVND (reference sequence). V shed 3 bases and J shed 2 bases, with 11 bases lying between them. There are 14 residues in the CDR3. Here the CDR3 reads CASSMRESPYEQYF. Here the CDR3 DNA reads TGTGCCAGTAGTATGAGGGAAAGCCCCTACGAGCAGTACTTC.

The chain recombines TRBV29-1 with TRBJ1-1; TRBD1 aligns across 7 bases. V shed 0 bases, J shed 10 bases, and the junction held 8 bases outside the gene matches. In germline, CDR1 is SQVTM, CDR2 ANQGSEA. CDR3 length equals 13 residues. CDR3 region: CSVEESRGFGAFF. CDR3 coding DNA: TGCAGCGTTGAAGAATCCAGGGGGTTTGGAGCTTTCTTT. Together with reference TRBV29-1 and TRBJ1-1, the CDR3 gives the full variable domain: SAVISQKPSRDICQRGTSLTIQCQVDSQVTMMFWYRQQPGQSLTLIATANQGSEATYESGFVIDKFPISRPNLTFSTLTVSNMSPEDSSIYLCSVEESRGFGAFFGQGTRLTVV.

This chain links TRBV6-2 or TRBV6-3 with TRBJ1-1, with 10 bases fitting TRBD1. The CDR3 runs to 14 residues. Germline trimming cut 5 bases from V and 7 bases from J; bases unmatched to any gene: 7. In germline, CDR1 is MNHEY, CDR2 SVGEGT. The CDR3 protein is CASSTTGGLGEAFF. CDR3 nucleotide sequence: TGTGCCAGCAGTACGACAGGGGGCTTGGGTGAAGCTTTCTTT.

The chain carries TRBV5-1 and TRBJ2-3, with 7 bases matching TRBD2. CDR1 is SGHRS and CDR2 is YFSETQ in the germline V gene. CDR3 length: 14 residues. With V trimmed by 0 bases and J by 6 bases, 4 bases remained unmatched. The CDR3 sequence is CASSLVASGDTQYF. For the CDR3, the DNA is TGCGCCAGCAGCTTGGTGGCTAGCGGTGATACGCAGTATTTT.

The chain employs TRBV24-1 and TRBJ1-1, with a possible D match to TRBD1 (6 bases). Germline V gives CDR1 KGHDR, CDR2 SFDVKD. Trimming removed 3 bases from V and 6 bases from J, with 13 bases in between. This CDR3 region has 14 residues. The CDR3 DNA reads TGTGCCACCAGTGATCGGGACACGAGCTCTGAAGCTTTCTTT. Protein: CATSDRDTSSEAFF.

The rearrangement uses TRBV3-1 (or the pseudogene TRBV3-2) and TRBJ1-2; TRBD1 agrees at 12 bases. Germline CDR1 is LGHDT and CDR2 is YNNKEL (reference sequence). V was clipped by 4 bases and J by 5 bases; unmatched bases: 8. CDR3 length: 16 residues. CDR3 DNA: TGTGCCAGCAGCCGCACGGCGGGACAGGGGGCGTATGGCTACACCTTC. Residues: CASSRTAGQGAYGYTF.

This clone was observed a few times. The chain couples TRBV30 to TRBJ2-1; TRBD2 aligns across 8 bases. CDR3 length equals 15 residues. The V gene end was trimmed by 0 bases and the J gene end by 0 bases; junction bases not matched to a gene: 1. The germline V gene has CDR1 GTSNPN and CDR2 SVGIG (reference sequence). CDR3 sequence: CAWSVGTSSYNEQFF. The CDR3 nucleotides read TGTGCCTGGAGTGTAGGGACTAGCTCCTACAATGAGCAGTTCTTC.

This rearrangement joins TRBV5-1 to TRBJ2-3; possibly TRBD2 for D (6 bases). CDR3 length: 14 residues. V shed 2 bases and J shed 3 bases, with 10 bases lying between them. Germline loops: CDR1 SGHRS, CDR2 YFSETQ. CDR3 in amino acids: CASSFGAGTDTQYF. The CDR3 bases are TGCGCCAGCAGCTTTGGGGCGGGGACAGATACGCAGTATTTT.

The gene calls are TRBV11-3 and TRBJ1-4; no clear D. This CDR3 has 14 amino acids. CDR1 and CDR2 (germline): SGHNT, YENEEA. Trimming took off 0 bases at V and 6 bases at J, with 8 bases between the two ends. Written as DNA, the CDR3 is TGTGCCAGCAGCTTAGATACGAGCTATGAAAAACTGTTTTTT. As protein: CASSLDTSYEKLFF. The full variable domain, completed using reference TRBV11-3 and TRBJ1-4, is EAGVVQSPRYKIIEKKQPVAFWCNPISGHNTLYWYLQNLGQGPELLIRYENEEAVDDSQLPKDRFSAERLKGVDSTLKIQPAELGDSAVYLCASSLDTSYEKLFFGSGTQLSVL.

The genes are TRBV29-1 and TRBJ2-1, with 7 nucleotides matching TRBD2. The CDR3 runs to 15 residues. From germline, CDR1 is SQVTM and CDR2 ANQGSEA. V lost 4 bases to trimming and J lost 3 bases; unmatched junction nucleotides: 9. This CDR3 is CSVGKAGIIYNEQFF. The CDR3 nucleotides are TGCAGCGTTGGGAAAGCGGGGATAATCTACAATGAGCAGTTCTTC.

Points on this clone: This sample also contains other DNA sequences that code for the same CDR3. V gene TRBV11-3 combines with J gene TRBJ2-5; possible D gene TRBD2, 6 bases. The germline gives CDR1 SGHNT, CDR2 YENEEA. CDR3 length: 14 residues. The V end lost 2 bases, the J end lost 2 bases, and 9 bases lay between the germline ends. CDR3 region: CASSLRGKQETQYF. The CDR3 DNA follows: TGTGCCAGCAGCTTACGCGGGAAGCAAGAGACCCAGTACTTC.

The chain is built from TRBV9 and TRBJ2-2; 12 positions agree with TRBD2. The CDR3 has 16 residues. The J segment lost 6 bases and the V segment lost 4 bases, leaving 7 bases of the junction unmatched. CDR1 and CDR2 from the germline V gene are SGDLS and YYNGEE. This CDR3 reads CASSPRLAGDSGELFF. CDR3 bases: TGTGCCAGCAGCCCCAGACTAGCGGGAGATTCCGGGGAGCTGTTTTTT.

This clone was picked up a small number of times. The rearrangement links TRBV19 to TRBJ1-6; D gene unclear. The CDR3 contains 14 residues. Deletions cut 9 bases from V and 7 bases from J, with 16 bases between. CDR1 is LNHDA and CDR2 is SQIVND in the germline V gene (reference sequence). CDR3 sequence (DNA): TGTGCCAGCAAACCCGGGATTGTAAATTCACCCCTCCACTTT. Its protein product is CASKPGIVNSPLHF.

The chain has TRBV6-5 and TRBJ1-4; D gene unclear. V shed 7 bases and J shed 2 bases, with 14 bases lying between them. The V gene's germline CDR1 is MNHEY and CDR2 SVGAGI. This CDR3 has 15 residues. The CDR3 DNA is TGTGCCAGCACCGCTAGGACTCCGACTAATGAAAAACTGTTTTTT. Its translation: CASTARTPTNEKLFF.

The chain uses TRBV6-4 and TRBJ2-1; 12 bases line up with TRBD2. The J segment lost 4 bases and the V segment lost 2 bases, leaving 6 bases of the junction unmatched. This CDR3 spans 17 amino acids. Germline V gene lookup returns CDR1 MRHNA and CDR2 SNTAGT. As DNA, the CDR3 is TGTGCCAGCAGTGACGGGTCCCTAGCGGGAGGGTACAATGAGCAGTTCTTC. Translated: CASSDGSLAGGYNEQFF.

The genes are TRBV7-3 and TRBJ2-7, with TRBD1 matching 10 bases. The CDR3 has 13 amino acids. The V segment lost 5 bases and the J segment 6 bases; nucleotides outside the gene matches: 4. The germline CDR1 and CDR2 sequences are SGHTA and FQGTGA. CDR3 residues: CASSRQGAVEQYF. The CDR3 DNA reads TGTGCCAGCAGCAGACAGGGGGCGGTCGAGCAGTACTTC.

The chain employs TRBV6-5 and TRBJ1-1; tentative D call: TRBD1 (6 bases). Trimming cost V 6 bases and J 5 bases, with 13 bases left between them. The CDR3 runs to 13 residues. CDR1 MNHEY and CDR2 SVGAGI come from the germline V gene. The CDR3 loop is CASRQGRWTEAFF. DNA of the CDR3: TGTGCCAGCAGACAGGGACGATGGACTGAAGCTTTCTTT.

The rearrangement uses TRBV15 and TRBJ2-5; 15 bases match TRBD2. V shed 5 bases, J shed 5 bases, and the junction held 9 bases outside the gene matches. Germline V CDR1 and CDR2: LNHNV, YYDKDF (reference sequence). The CDR3 loop spans 17 amino acids. CDR3 coding DNA: TGTGCCACCAGCCGAGGACTAGCGGGAGGGCCTGGGGAGACCCAGTACTTC. This encodes CATSRGLAGGPGETQYF.

The chain links TRBV3-1 (or the pseudogene TRBV3-2) to TRBJ2-7; TRBD2 agrees at 9 bases. The CDR3 runs to 15 residues. Trimming cost V 4 bases and J 1 base; bases outside gene matches: 5. Germline V gives CDR1 LGHDT, CDR2 YNNKEL (reference sequence). CDR3 in amino acids: CASSLAGDLSYEQYF. CDR3 bases: TGTGCCAGCAGCCTAGCGGGAGACCTATCCTACGAGCAGTACTTC.